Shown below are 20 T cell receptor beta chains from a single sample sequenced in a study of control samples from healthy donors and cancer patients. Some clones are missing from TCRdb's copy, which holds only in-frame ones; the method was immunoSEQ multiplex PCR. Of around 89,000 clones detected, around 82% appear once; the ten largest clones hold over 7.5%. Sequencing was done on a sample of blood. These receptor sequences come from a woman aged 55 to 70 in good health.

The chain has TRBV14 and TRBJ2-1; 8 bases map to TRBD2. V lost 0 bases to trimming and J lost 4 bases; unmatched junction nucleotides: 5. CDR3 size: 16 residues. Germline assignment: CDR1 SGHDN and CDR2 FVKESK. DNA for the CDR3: TGTGCCAGCAGCCAAGATTGGCGGGAGGCTTACAATGAGCAGTTCTTC. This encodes CASSQDWREAYNEQFF. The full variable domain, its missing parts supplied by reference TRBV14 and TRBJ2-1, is EAGVTQFPSHSVIEKGQTVTLRCDPISGHDNLYWYRRVMGKEIKFLLHFVKESKQDESGMPNNRFLAERTGGTYSTLKVQPAELEDSGVYFCASSQDWREAYNEQFFGPGTRLTVL.

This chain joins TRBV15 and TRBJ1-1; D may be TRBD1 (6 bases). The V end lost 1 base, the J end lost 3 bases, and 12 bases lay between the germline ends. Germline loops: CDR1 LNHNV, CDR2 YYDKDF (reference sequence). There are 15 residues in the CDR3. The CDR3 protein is CATSRVEGGYTEAFF. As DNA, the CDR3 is TGTGCCACCAGCAGAGTGGAGGGGGGATACACTGAAGCTTTCTTT.

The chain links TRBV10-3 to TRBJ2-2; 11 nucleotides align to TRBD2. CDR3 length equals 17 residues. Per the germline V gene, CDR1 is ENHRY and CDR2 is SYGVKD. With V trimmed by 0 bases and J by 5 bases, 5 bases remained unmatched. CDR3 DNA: TGTGCCATCAGTGAGTCCCCTAGCGGGGGGCCAACCGGGGAGCTGTTTTTT. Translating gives CAISESPSGGPTGELFF.

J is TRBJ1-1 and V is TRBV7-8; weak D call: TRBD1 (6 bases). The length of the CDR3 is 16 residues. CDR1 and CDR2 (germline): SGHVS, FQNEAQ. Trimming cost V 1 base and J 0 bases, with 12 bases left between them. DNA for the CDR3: TGTGCCAGCAGCTTAGGGCAGGGGACCATGAACACTGAAGCTTTCTTT. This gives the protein CASSLGQGTMNTEAFF.

DNA for the CDR3: TGTGCCAGCAGTCTTGGAGCCACAGGGGATGGCTACACCTTC. This sequence encodes CASSLGATGDGYTF. J is TRBJ1-2 and V is TRBV6-5, with TRBD1 matching over 7 bases. V was pared by 5 bases and J by 6 bases, with 9 bases of the junction left unmatched. Germline values: CDR1 MNHEY, CDR2 SVGAGI. This CDR3 comprises 14 residues.

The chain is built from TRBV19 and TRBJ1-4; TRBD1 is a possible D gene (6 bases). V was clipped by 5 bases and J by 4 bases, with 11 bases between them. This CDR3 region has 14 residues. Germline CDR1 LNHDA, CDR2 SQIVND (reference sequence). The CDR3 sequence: CASSQQGNNEKLFF. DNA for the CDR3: TGTGCCAGTAGTCAACAGGGAAATAATGAAAAACTGTTTTTT.

CDR3 loop: CASSLPSYRGGQETQYF. In DNA, the CDR3 is TGTGCCAGCAGTTTACCATCTTACAGGGGCGGCCAAGAGACCCAGTACTTC. The chain recombines TRBV28 with TRBJ2-5; 7 nucleotides agree with TRBD1. CDR3 length equals 17 residues. The germline CDR1 and CDR2 sequences are MDHEN and SYDVKM. V lost 2 bases to trimming and J lost 1 base; unmatched junction nucleotides: 10. The full variable domain, rest sourced from reference TRBV28 and TRBJ2-5, is DVKVTQSSRYLVKRTGEKVFLECVQDMDHENMFWYRQDPGLGLRLIYFSYDVKMKEKGDIPEGYSVSREKKERFSLILESASTNQTSMYLCASSLPSYRGGQETQYFGPGTRLLVL.

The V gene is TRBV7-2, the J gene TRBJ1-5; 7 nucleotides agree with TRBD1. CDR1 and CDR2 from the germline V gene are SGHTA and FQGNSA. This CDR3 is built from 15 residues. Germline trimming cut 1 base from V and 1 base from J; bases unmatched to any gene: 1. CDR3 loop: CASSLVRGSNQPQHF. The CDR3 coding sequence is TGTGCCAGCAGCTTAGTCAGGGGGAGCAATCAGCCCCAGCATTTT.

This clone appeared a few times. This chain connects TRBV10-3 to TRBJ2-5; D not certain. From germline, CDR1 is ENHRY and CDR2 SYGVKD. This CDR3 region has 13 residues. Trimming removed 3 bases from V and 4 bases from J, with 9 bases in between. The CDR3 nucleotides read TGTGCCATCAGTGACCCGACGATAGAGACCCAGTACTTC. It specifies CAISDPTIETQYF.

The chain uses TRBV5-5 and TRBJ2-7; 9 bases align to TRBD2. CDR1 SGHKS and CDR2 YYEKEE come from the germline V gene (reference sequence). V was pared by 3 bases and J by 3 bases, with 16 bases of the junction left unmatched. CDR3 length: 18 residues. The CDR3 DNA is TGTGCCAGCAGCTCGAACTATGCGGGAGGGGTAAACGACTACGAGCAGTACTTC. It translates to CASSSNYAGGVNDYEQYF. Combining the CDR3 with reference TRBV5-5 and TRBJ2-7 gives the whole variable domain DAGVTQSPTHLIKTRGQQVTLRCSPISGHKSVSWYQQVLGQGPQFIFQYYEKEERGRGNFPDRFSARQFPNYSSELNVNALLLGDSALYLCASSSNYAGGVNDYEQYFGPGTRLTVT.

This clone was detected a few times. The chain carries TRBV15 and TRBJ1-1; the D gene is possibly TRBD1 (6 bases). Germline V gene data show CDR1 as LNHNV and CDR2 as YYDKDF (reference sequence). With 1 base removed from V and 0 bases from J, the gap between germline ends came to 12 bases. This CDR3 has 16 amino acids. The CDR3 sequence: CATSRGKQGVNTEAFF. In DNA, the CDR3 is TGTGCCACCAGCAGAGGGAAACAGGGCGTGAACACTGAAGCTTTCTTT.

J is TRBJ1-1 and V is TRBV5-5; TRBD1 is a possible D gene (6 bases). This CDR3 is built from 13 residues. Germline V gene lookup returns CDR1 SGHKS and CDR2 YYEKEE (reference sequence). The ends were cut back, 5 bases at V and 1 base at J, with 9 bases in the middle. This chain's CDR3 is CASSLQGNTEAFF. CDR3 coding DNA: TGTGCCAGCAGTCTACAGGGGAACACTGAAGCTTTCTTT.

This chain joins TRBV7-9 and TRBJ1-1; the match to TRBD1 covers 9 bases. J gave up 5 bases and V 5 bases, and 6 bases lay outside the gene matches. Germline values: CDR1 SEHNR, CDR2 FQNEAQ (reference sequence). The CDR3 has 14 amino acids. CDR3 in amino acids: CASSDIQGATEAFF. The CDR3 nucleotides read TGTGCCAGCAGCGACATACAGGGGGCAACTGAAGCTTTCTTT.

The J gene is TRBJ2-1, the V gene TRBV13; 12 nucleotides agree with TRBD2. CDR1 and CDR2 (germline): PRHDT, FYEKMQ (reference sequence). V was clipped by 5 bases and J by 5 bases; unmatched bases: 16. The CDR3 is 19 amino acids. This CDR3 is CASSPSRLAGGPRDNEQFF. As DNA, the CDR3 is TGTGCCAGCAGCCCCTCGAGGCTAGCGGGGGGGCCACGGGACAATGAGCAGTTCTTC.

This CDR3 reads CASRDPNEQYF. The CDR3 region has the DNA TGTGCCAGCCGGGACCCCAACGAGCAGTACTTC. The rearrangement links TRBV18 to TRBJ2-7; D assignment may be TRBD1 or TRBD2 (5 bases each). Germline V gene data show CDR1 as KGHSH and CDR2 as LQKENI. The CDR3 has 11 amino acids. V was clipped by 8 bases and J by 5 bases, with 10 bases between them. Filled out from reference TRBV18 and TRBJ2-7, the complete variable domain reads NAGVMQNPRHLVRRRGQEARLRCSPMKGHSHVYWYRQLPEEGLKFMVYLQKENIIDESGMPKERFSAEFPKEGPSILRIQQVVRGDSAAYFCASRDPNEQYFGPGTRLTVT.

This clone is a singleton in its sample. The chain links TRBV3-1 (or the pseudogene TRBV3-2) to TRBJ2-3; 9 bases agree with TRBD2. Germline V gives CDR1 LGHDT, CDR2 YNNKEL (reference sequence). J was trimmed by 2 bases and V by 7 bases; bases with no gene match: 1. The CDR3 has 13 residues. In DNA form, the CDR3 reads TGTGCCAGCATGGGACTAGCCACAGATACGCAGTATTTT. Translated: CASMGLATDTQYF.

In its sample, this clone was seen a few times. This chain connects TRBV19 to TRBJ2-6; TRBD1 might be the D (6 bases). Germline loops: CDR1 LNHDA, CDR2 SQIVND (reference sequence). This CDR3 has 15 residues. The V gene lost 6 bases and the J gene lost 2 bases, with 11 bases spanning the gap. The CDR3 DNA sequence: TGTGCCAGTAGCGTACAGGGTACTGGGGCCAACGTCCTGACTTTC. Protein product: CASSVQGTGANVLTF. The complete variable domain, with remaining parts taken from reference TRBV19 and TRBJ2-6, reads DGGITQSPKYLFRKEGQNVTLSCEQNLNHDAMYWYRQDPGQGLRLIYYSQIVNDFQKGDIAEGYSVSREKKESFPLTVTSAQKNPTAFYLCASSVQGTGANVLTFGAGSRLTVL.

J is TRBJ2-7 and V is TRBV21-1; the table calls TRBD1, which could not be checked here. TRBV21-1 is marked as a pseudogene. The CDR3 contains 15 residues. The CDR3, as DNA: TGTGCCAGCAGCGGACGGACAGCCATCTCCTACGAGCAGTACTTC. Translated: CASSGRTAISYEQYF.

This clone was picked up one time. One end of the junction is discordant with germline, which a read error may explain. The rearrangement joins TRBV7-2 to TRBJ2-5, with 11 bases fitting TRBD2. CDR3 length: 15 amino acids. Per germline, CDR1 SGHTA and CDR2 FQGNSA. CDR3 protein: CASSLAGGLQETQYF. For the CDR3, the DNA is TGTGCCAGCAGCCTAGCGGGGGGACTCCAAGAGACCCAGTACTTC.

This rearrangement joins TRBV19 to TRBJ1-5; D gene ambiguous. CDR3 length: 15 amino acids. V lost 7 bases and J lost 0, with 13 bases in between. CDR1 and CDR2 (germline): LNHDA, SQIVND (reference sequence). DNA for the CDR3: TGTGCCAGTAACCCGACCACCTATAGCAATCAGCCCCAGCATTTT. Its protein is CASNPTTYSNQPQHF.